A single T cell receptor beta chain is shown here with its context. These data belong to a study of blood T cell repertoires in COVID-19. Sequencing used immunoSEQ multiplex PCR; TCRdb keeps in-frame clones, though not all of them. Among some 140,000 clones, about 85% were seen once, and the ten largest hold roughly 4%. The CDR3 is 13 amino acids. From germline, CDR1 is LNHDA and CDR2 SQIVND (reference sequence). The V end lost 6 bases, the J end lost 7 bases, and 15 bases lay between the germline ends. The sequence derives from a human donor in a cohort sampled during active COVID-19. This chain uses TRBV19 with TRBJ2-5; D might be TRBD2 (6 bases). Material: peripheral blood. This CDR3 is CASRRTPEGTQYF. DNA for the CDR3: TGTGCCAGTAGGCGGACTCCGGAGGGGACCCAGTACTTC.